One and the same sample provided the 22 T cell receptor beta chains below, sequenced in a study of OX40 agonist ivuxolimab in advanced cancers. Here immunoSEQ multiplex PCR was the method, and the copy in TCRdb shows in-frame clones only, minus some. Of around 70,000 clones in the sample, over 80% were seen once. The sequenced sample was CD4+ or CD8+ T cells sorted from blood, obtained in a trial of the OX40 agonist ivuxolimab. The receptors shown here come from an adult with an advanced solid tumor such as melanoma, head and neck, liver or kidney cancer.

This chain links TRBV5-3 with TRBJ2-7; D is uncertain. TRBV5-3 is an open reading frame whose function is uncertain. V was trimmed by 9 bases and J by 4 bases, leaving 8 bases between them. The CDR3 is 10 residues long. The CDR3 protein is CATRRYEQYF. In DNA, the CDR3 is TGTGCCACTCGACGTTACGAGCAGTACTTC.

The chain joins TRBV19 to TRBJ2-3; D gene ambiguous. Germline CDR1 reads LNHDA; CDR2 reads SQIVND (reference sequence). This CDR3 is built from 11 residues. V lost 6 bases to trimming and J lost 4 bases, with 5 bases between them. CDR3 in amino acids: CASSYADTQYF. The DNA of the CDR3 is TGTGCCAGTAGCTATGCAGATACGCAGTATTTT.

The chain recombines TRBV29-1 with TRBJ2-3; 7 nucleotides agree with TRBD2. Per germline, CDR1 SQVTM and CDR2 ANQGSEA. This CDR3 spans 14 amino acids. Losses at the gene ends were 3 bases for V and 8 bases for J; bases not matched to a gene: 11. The CDR3 reads CSVESLLGEGTQYF. CDR3 sequence (DNA): TGCAGCGTTGAGTCCCTCCTCGGGGAGGGTACGCAGTATTTT.

CDR3 in amino acids: CASSLEGGVGSDTQYF. The CDR3 DNA follows: TGCGCCAGCAGCTTGGAAGGCGGGGTAGGTTCAGATACGCAGTATTTT. This chain links TRBV5-1 with TRBJ2-3; possibly TRBD2 for D (6 bases). Germline V CDR1 and CDR2: SGHRS, YFSETQ. The V end lost 0 bases, the J end lost 4 bases, and 15 bases lay between the germline ends. The CDR3 contains 16 residues.

This clone was counted only a few times. The gene calls are TRBV2 and TRBJ1-5, with 9 bases lining up with TRBD1. J was trimmed by 2 bases and V by 5 bases; bases with no gene match: 4. This CDR3 region has 15 residues. The germline V gene has CDR1 SNHLY and CDR2 FYNNEI. The CDR3 reads CASSITGGGNQPQHF. The CDR3 DNA reads as TGTGCCAGCAGTATCACAGGGGGCGGCAATCAGCCCCAGCATTTT.

A single count supports this clone. V usage is TRBV7-6 and J usage is TRBJ1-6; D call uncertain. The germline CDR1 and CDR2 sequences are SGHVS and FNYEAQ. This CDR3 region has 14 residues. V was trimmed by 1 base and J by 16 bases, leaving 17 bases between them. In DNA form, the CDR3 reads TGTGCCAGCAGCTTAGGCCAGTCTGTCTCCCCACTCCACTTT. Its protein is CASSLGQSVSPLHF.

The V gene is TRBV14, the J gene TRBJ2-7; either TRBD1 or TRBD2 may supply D (5 bases each). V was trimmed by 3 bases and J by 6 bases, leaving 15 bases between them. The CDR3 contains 14 residues. CDR1 is SGHDN and CDR2 is FVKESK in the germline V gene. The DNA of the CDR3 is TGTGCCAGCAGCCAGCTAATAGGGACGAGCGAGCAGTACTTC. Its protein product is CASSQLIGTSEQYF. The full variable domain, in which reference TRBV14 and TRBJ2-7 provide the parts outside the CDR3, is EAGVTQFPSHSVIEKGQTVTLRCDPISGHDNLYWYRRVMGKEIKFLLHFVKESKQDESGMPNNRFLAERTGGTYSTLKVQPAELEDSGVYFCASSQLIGTSEQYFGPGTRLTVT.

The chain recombines TRBV6-1 with TRBJ2-7; D possibly uses TRBD1 or TRBD2 (6 bases each). CDR3 length: 15 amino acids. Trimming removed 3 bases at V and 7 bases at J, with 19 bases between. Germline-derived CDR1 and CDR2 are MNHNS and SASEGT. CDR3 DNA sequence: TGTGCCAGCAGTGACGACTGGGGGGCAGCATCGGAGCAGTACTTC. This translates into CASSDDWGAASEQYF.

The chain joins TRBV10-3 to TRBJ1-1, with D unresolved. The CDR3 spans 13 residues. The V end was cut by 6 bases, the J end by 0 bases, with 8 bases between. Looked up from germline, CDR1 is ENHRY and CDR2 is SYGVKD. CDR3 amino acids: CAIRDDVNTEAFF. In DNA, the CDR3 is TGTGCCATCAGGGACGATGTGAACACTGAAGCTTTCTTT.

The V call is TRBV28, the J call TRBJ2-3; a possible D gene is TRBD2 (7 bases). The CDR3 is made up of 20 amino acids. V was shortened by 7 bases and J by 5 bases, with 34 bases between the two germline ends. Germline assignment: CDR1 MDHEN and CDR2 SYDVKM. The CDR3 DNA is TGTGCCAGCAAACCACCCGGCGGGTCGGGGGGCCGCATTATAAGAGATACGCAGTATTTT. This encodes CASKPPGGSGGRIIRDTQYF. The whole variable domain, filled in from reference TRBV28 and TRBJ2-3, reads DVKVTQSSRYLVKRTGEKVFLECVQDMDHENMFWYRQDPGLGLRLIYFSYDVKMKEKGDIPEGYSVSREKKERFSLILESASTNQTSMYLCASKPPGGSGGRIIRDTQYFGPGTRLTVL.

CDR3 DNA sequence: TGTGCCAGCAGTTATTCGCTAGCGGGAGGGCCCAGGGAGCTGTTTTTT. It is translated as CASSYSLAGGPRELFF. J is TRBJ2-2 and V is TRBV6-6; TRBD2 matches at 12 bases. Germline V lookup: CDR1 MNHNY, CDR2 SVGAGI (reference sequence). V lost 3 bases, J lost 9 bases, and 8 bases stayed unmatched. This CDR3 comprises 16 residues.

This chain connects TRBV29-1 to TRBJ2-1; D gene ambiguous. CDR3 length: 13 amino acids. Germline CDR1 reads SQVTM; CDR2 reads ANQGSEA. Trimming left V 7 bases short and J 0 bases short, with 10 bases between. The CDR3: CSALASSYNEQFF. Here the CDR3 DNA reads TGCAGCGCTTTAGCTAGCTCCTACAATGAGCAGTTCTTC.

This chain joins TRBV2 and TRBJ2-7; D not resolved. The ends were cut back, 3 bases at V and 1 base at J, with 13 bases in the middle. CDR3 size: 15 residues. Germline V CDR1 and CDR2: SNHLY, FYNNEI. CDR3: CASSDTILNSYEQYF. The CDR3 DNA follows: TGTGCCAGCAGTGATACGATTTTGAATTCCTACGAGCAGTACTTC. Filled out from reference TRBV2 and TRBJ2-7, the complete variable domain reads EPEVTQTPSHQVTQMGQEVILRCVPISNHLYFYWYRQILGQKVEFLVSFYNNEISEKSEIFDDQFSVERPDGSNFTLKIRSTKLEDSAMYFCASSDTILNSYEQYFGPGTRLTVT.

V usage is TRBV5-4 and J usage is TRBJ2-2; maybe TRBD1 (6 bases). The V end lost 4 bases, the J end lost 7 bases, and 11 bases lay between the germline ends. Germline CDR1 and CDR2: SGHNT and YYREEE (reference sequence). The CDR3 consists of 13 residues. For the CDR3, the DNA is TGTGCCAGCAGCCCGGACAGTATCGGGGAGCTGTTTTTT. This gives the protein CASSPDSIGELFF.

This chain links TRBV2 with TRBJ2-1, with 9 nucleotides matching TRBD1. Trimming took 6 bases from V and 1 from J; bases not matched to a gene: 4. CDR3 length: 15 amino acids. The germline V gene encodes CDR1 SNHLY and CDR2 FYNNEI. This CDR3 is CASRWTGASYNEQFF. The CDR3 nucleotides read TGTGCCAGCAGATGGACAGGGGCGTCCTACAATGAGCAGTTCTTC.

J is TRBJ2-2 and V is TRBV29-1; D is perhaps TRBD1 or TRBD2 (5 bases each). Trimming removed 8 bases at V and 1 base at J, with 14 bases between. This CDR3 has 14 amino acids. Germline V gives CDR1 SQVTM, CDR2 ANQGSEA. CDR3 sequence (DNA): TGCAGCTCAAGAACAGGACTGAACACCGGGGAGCTGTTTTTT. Its protein product is CSSRTGLNTGELFF.

The rearrangement joins TRBV2 to TRBJ1-1; 7 bases align to TRBD1. This CDR3 region has 14 residues. Germline CDR1 and CDR2: SNHLY and FYNNEI. Trimming took 4 bases from V and 6 from J; bases not matched to a gene: 8. The CDR3 DNA is TGTGCCAGCAGTGTACAAGGGGGCCCATCTGAAGCTTTCTTT. Its protein is CASSVQGGPSEAFF.

J is TRBJ1-1 and V is TRBV5-1, with 9 bases matching TRBD1. CDR1 SGHRS and CDR2 YFSETQ come from the germline V gene. The V gene end was trimmed by 2 bases and the J gene end by 5 bases; junction bases not matched to a gene: 4. This CDR3 contains 14 residues. CDR3 loop: CASSLRQGGTEAFF. CDR3 sequence (DNA): TGCGCCAGCAGCTTAAGACAGGGGGGGACTGAAGCTTTCTTT.

V gene TRBV27 combines with J gene TRBJ2-7; 9 nucleotides line up with TRBD2. The length of the CDR3 is 14 residues. Germline V gene lookup returns CDR1 MNHEY and CDR2 SMNVEV (reference sequence). The junction had 3 bases not matched to a gene; V was cut back by 2 bases and J by 4 bases. The CDR3 loop reads CASSLASGRYEQYF. The CDR3 nucleotides are TGTGCCAGCAGTTTAGCCAGCGGGAGGTACGAGCAGTACTTC.

The V gene is TRBV4-1, the J gene TRBJ2-5; D gene unclear. V was pared by 2 bases and J by 2 bases, with 6 bases between. CDR1 is MGHRA and CDR2 is YSYEKL in the germline V gene. The CDR3 runs 13 residues. CDR3 nucleotide sequence: TGCGCCAGCAGCCAACTGAGGCAAGAGACCCAGTACTTC. Translated: CASSQLRQETQYF.

The rearrangement joins TRBV5-8 to TRBJ1-3; D is ambiguous. The ends were cut back, 7 bases at V and 2 bases at J, with 7 bases in the middle. In germline, CDR1 is SGHTS, CDR2 YDEGEE. The CDR3 sequence is 12 residues long. The CDR3 spells CASVAAGNTIYF. The DNA for the CDR3 is TGTGCCAGCGTGGCAGCTGGAAACACCATATATTTT.

V and J are TRBV7-2 and TRBJ2-1, with TRBD2 matching 14 bases. V trimming: 3 bases; J trimming: 8 bases; junction bases outside the gene matches: 12. Germline V lookup: CDR1 SGHTA, CDR2 FQGNSA. This CDR3 has 18 residues. The CDR3 DNA reads TGTGCCAGCAGCTTTCCGGGACTAGCGGGAGTTCTACACTATGAGCAGTTCTTC. It encodes CASSFPGLAGVLHYEQFF.